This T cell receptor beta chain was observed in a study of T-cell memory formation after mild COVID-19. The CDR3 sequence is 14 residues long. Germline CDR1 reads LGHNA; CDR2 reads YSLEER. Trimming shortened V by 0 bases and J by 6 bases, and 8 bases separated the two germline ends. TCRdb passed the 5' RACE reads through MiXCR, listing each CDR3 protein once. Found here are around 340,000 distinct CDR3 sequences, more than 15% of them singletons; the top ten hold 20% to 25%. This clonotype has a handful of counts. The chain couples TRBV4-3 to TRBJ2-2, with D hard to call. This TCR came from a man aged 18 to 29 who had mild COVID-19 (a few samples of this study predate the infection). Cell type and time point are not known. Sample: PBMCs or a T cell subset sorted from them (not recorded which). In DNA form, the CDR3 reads TGCGCCAGCAGCCAAGATCTTTGGGCCGGGGAGCTGTTTTTT. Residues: CASSQDLWAGELFF.